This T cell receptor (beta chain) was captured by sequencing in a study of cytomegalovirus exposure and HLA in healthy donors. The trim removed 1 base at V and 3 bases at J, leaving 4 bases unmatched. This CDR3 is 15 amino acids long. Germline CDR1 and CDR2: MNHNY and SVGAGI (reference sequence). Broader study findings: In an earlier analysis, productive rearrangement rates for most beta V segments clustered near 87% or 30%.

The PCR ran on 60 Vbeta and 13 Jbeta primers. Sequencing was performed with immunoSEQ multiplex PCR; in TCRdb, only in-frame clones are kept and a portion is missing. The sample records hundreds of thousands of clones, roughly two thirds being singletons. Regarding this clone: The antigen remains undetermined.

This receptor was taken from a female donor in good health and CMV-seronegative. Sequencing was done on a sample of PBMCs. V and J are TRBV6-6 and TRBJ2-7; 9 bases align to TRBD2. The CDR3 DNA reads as TGTGCCAGCAGTTACTTGACTAGCGGAAACTACGAGCAGTACTTC. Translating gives CASSYLTSGNYEQYF.